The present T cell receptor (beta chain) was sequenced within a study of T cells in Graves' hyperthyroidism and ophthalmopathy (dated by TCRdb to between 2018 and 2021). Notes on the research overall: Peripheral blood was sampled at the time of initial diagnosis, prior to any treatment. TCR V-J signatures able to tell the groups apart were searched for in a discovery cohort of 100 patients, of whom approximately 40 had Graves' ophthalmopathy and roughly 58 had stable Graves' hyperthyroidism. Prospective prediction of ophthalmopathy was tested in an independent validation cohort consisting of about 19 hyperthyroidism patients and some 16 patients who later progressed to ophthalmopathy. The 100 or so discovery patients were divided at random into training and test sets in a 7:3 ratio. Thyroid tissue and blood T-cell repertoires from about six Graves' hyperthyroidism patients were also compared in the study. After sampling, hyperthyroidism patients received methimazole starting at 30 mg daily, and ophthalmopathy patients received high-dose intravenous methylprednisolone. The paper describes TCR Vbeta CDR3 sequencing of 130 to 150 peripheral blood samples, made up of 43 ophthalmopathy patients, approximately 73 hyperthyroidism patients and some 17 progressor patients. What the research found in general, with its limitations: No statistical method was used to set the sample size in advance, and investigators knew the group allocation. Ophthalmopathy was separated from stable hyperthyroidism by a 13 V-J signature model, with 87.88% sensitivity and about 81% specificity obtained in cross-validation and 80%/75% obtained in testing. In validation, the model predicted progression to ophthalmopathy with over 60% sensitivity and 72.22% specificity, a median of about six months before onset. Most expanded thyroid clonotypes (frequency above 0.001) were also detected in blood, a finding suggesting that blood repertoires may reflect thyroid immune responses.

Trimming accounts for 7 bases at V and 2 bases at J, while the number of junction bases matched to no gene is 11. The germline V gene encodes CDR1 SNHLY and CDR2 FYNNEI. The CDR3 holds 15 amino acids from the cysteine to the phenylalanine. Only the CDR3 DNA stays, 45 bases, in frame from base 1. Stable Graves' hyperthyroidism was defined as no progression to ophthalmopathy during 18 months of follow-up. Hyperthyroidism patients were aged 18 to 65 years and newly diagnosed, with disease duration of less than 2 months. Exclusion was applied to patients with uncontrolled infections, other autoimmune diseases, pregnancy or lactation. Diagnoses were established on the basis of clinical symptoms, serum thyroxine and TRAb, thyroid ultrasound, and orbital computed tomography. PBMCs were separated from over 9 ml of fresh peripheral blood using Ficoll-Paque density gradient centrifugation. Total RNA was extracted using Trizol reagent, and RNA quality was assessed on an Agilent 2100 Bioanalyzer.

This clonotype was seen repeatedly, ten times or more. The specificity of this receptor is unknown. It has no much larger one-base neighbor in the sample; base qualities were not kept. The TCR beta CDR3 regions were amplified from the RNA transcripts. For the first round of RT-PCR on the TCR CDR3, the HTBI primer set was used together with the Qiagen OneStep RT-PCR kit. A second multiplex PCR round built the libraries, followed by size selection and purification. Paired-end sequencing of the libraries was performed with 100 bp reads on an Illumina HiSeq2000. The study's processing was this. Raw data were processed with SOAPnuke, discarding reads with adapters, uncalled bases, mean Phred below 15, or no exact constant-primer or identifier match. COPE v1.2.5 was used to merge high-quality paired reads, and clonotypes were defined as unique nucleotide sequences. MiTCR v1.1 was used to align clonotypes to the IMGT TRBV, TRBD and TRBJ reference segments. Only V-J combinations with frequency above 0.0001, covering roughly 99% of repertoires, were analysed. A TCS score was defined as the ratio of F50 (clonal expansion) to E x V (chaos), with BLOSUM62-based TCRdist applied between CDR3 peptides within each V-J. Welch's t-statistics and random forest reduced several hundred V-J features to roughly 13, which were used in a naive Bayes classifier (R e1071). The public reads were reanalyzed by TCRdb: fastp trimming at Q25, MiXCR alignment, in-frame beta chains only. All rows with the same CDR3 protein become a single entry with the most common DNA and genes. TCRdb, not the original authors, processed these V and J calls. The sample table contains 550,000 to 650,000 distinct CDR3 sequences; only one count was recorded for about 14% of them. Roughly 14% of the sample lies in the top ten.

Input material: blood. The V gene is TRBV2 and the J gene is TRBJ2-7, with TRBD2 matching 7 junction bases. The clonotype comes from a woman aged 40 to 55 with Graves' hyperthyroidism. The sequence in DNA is TGTGCCAGCATGGGGAGGGGCCCCTACCCCTACGAGCAGTACTTC. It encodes CASMGRGPYPYEQYF.